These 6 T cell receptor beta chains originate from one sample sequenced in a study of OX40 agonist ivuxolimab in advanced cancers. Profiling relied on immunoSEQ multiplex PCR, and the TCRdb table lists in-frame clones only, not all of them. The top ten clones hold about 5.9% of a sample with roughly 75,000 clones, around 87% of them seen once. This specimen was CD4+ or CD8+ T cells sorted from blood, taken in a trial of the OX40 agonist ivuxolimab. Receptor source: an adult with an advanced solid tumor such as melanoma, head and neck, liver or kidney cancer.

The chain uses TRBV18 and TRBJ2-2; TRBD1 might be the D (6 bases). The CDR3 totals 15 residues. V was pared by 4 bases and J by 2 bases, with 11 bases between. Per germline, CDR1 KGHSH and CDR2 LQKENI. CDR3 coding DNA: TGTGCCAGCTCACAAATCAGGGGAAACACCGGGGAGCTGTTTTTT. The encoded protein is CASSQIRGNTGELFF.

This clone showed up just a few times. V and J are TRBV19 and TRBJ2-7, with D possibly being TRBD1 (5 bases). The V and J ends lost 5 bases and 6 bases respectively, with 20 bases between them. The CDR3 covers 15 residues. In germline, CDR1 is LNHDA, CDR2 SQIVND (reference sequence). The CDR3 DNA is TGTGCCAGTAGTCTCCAGGGCCCCGACGGCGGCGAGCAGTACTTC. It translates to CASSLQGPDGGEQYF.

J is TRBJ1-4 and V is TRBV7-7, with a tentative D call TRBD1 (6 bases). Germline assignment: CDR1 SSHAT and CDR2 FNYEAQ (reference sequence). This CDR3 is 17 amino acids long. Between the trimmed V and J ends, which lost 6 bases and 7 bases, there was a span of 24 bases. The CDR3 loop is CASSFTGTNSWGEKLFF. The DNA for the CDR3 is TGTGCCAGCAGTTTCACCGGGACAAATTCGTGGGGTGAAAAACTGTTTTTT.

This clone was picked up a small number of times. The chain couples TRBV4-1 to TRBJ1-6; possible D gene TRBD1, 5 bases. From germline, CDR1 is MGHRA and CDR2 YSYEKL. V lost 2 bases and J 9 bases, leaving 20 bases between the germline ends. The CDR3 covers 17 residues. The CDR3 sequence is CASSQMDMKSGGSPLHF. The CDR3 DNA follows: TGCGCCAGCAGCCAAATGGACATGAAGTCTGGAGGTTCACCCCTCCACTTT.

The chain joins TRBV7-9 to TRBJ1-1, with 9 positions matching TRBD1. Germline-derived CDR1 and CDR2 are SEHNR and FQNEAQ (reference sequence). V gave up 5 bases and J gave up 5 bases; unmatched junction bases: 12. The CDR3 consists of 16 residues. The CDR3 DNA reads TGTGCCAGCAGCCACCCGGGACAGGGCACGGGGACTGAAGCTTTCTTT. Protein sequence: CASSHPGQGTGTEAFF. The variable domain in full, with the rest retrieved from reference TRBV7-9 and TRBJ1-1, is DTGVSQNPRHKITKRGQNVTFRCDPISEHNRLYWYRQTLGQGPEFLTYFQNEAQLEKSRLLSDRFSAERPKGSFSTLEIQRTEQGDSAMYLCASSHPGQGTGTEAFFGQGTRLTVV.

In DNA form, the CDR3 reads TGTGCCACCAGCAGAGATCGAGAGACCCAGTACTTC. Encoded protein: CATSRDRETQYF. The chain couples TRBV15 to TRBJ2-5; no reliable D call. Germline loops: CDR1 LNHNV, CDR2 YYDKDF (reference sequence). The V and J ends lost 0 bases and 4 bases respectively, with 3 bases between them. The length of the CDR3 is 12 residues.